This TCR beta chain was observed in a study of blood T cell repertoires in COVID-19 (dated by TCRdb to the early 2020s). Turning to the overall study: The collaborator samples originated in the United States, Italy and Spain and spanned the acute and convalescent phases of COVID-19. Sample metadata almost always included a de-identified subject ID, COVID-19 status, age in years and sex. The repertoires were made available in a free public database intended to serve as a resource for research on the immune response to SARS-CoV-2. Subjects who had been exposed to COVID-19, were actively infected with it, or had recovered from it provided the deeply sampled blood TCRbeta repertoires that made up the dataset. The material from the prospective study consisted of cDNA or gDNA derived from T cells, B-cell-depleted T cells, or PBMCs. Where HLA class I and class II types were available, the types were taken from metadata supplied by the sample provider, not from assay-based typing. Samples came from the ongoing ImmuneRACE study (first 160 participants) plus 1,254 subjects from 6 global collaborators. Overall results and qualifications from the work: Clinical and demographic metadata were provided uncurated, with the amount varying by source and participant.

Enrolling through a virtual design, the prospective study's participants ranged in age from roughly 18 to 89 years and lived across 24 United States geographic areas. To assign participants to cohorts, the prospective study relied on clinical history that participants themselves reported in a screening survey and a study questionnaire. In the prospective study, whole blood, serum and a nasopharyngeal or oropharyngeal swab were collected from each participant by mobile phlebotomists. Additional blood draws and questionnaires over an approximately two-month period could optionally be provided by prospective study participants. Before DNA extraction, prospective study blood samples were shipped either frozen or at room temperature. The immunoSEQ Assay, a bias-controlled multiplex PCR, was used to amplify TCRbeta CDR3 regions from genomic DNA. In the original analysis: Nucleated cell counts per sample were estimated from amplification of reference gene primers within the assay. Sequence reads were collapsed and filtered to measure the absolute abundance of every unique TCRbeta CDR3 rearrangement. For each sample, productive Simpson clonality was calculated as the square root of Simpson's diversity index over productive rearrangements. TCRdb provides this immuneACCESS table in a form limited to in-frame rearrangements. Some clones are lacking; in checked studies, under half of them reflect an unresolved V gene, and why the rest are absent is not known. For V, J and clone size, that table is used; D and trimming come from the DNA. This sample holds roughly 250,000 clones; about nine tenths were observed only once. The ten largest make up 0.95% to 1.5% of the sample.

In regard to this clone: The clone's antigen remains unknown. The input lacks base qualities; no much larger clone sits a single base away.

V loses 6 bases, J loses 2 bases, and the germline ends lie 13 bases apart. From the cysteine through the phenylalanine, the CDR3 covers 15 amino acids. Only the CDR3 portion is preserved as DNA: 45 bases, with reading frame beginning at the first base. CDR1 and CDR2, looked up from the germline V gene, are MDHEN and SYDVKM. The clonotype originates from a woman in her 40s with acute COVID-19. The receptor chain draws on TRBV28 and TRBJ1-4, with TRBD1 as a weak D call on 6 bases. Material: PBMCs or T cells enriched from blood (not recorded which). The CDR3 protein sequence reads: CASRYTQGTNEKLFF. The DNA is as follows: TGTGCCAGCAGATACACACAGGGCACTAATGAAAAACTGTTTTTT.